The next 5 T cell receptor beta chains were all read from a single sample in a study of cytotoxic CD8 clonotypes in ibrutinib-treated CLL. TCRdb's table, derived via immunoSEQ multiplex PCR, lists solely in-frame clones and lacks some. The sample contains about 9,200 clones, 61% of which appear only once. Sequencing was performed on PBMCs, taken before ibrutinib treatment. These receptors came from a human donor with chronic lymphocytic leukemia.

This clone was recorded once. The chain combines TRBV11-3 with TRBJ2-1, with D possibly matching TRBD1 (5 bases). V gave up 2 bases and J gave up 10 bases, with 12 bases separating them. This CDR3 has 13 residues. Germline CDR1 is SGHNT and CDR2 is YENEEA. Here the CDR3 DNA reads TGTGCCAGCAGCTTATCTTACCCAGGGGAGCAGTTCTTC. It yields the protein CASSLSYPGEQFF.

J is TRBJ1-1 and V is TRBV29-1; 7 bases match TRBD1. Germline V gene lookup returns CDR1 SQVTM and CDR2 ANQGSEA. V dropped 7 bases and J dropped 13; count of bases not matched to a gene: 9. The CDR3 sequence is 10 residues long. The CDR3 sequence is CSGGDSAFFF. The CDR3 nucleotides are TGCAGCGGGGGGGACAGCGCCTTTTTCTTT.

This clone was seen more than once but under ten times. The chain recombines TRBV27 with TRBJ1-2; no firm D call. The CDR3 is 15 amino acids. Per germline, CDR1 MNHEY and CDR2 SMNVEV (reference sequence). V lost 5 bases and J 3 bases, leaving 16 bases between the germline ends. The CDR3 is CASSPSYVLDYGYTF. CDR3 sequence (DNA): TGTGCCAGCAGTCCCTCCTACGTGCTGGACTATGGCTACACCTTC.

This clone was observed a few times. The chain combines TRBV10-3 with TRBJ2-7; the D gene is possibly TRBD1 (6 bases). Trimming pared 2 bases from V and 3 bases from J, leaving 8 bases between. The germline V gene has CDR1 ENHRY and CDR2 SYGVKD. CDR3 size: 13 residues. The CDR3, as DNA: TGTGCCATCAGTGAGGCGGACAGCTACGAGCAGTACTTC. This gives the protein CAISEADSYEQYF.

The gene calls are TRBV6-6 and TRBJ2-1; 8 bases map to TRBD2. CDR3 length: 15 amino acids. Germline trimming cut 5 bases from V and 1 base from J; bases unmatched to any gene: 4. Germline-derived CDR1 and CDR2 are MNHNY and SVGAGI (reference sequence). This chain's CDR3 is CASSSGLASYNEQFF. For the CDR3, the DNA is TGTGCCAGCAGTAGCGGACTAGCTTCCTACAATGAGCAGTTCTTC.